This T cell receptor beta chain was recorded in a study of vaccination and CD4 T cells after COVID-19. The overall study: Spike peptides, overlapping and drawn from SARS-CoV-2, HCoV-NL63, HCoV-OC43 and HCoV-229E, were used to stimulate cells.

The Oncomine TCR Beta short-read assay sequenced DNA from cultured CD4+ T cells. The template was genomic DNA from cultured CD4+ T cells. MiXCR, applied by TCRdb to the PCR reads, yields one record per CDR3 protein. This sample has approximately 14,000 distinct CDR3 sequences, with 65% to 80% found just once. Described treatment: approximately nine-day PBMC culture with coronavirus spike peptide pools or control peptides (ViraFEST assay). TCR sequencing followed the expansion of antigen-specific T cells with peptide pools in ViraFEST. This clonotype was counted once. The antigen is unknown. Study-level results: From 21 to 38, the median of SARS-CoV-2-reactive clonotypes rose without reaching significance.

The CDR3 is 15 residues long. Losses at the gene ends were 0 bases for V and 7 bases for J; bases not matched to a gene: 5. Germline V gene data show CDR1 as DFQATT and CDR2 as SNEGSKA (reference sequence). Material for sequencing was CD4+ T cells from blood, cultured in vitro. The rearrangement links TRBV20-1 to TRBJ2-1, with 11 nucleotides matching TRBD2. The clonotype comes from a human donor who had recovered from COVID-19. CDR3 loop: CSARDRIAGGNEQFF. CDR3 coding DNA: TGCAGTGCTAGAGATAGGATAGCGGGAGGGAATGAGCAGTTCTTC.